The entry below gives a single TCR beta chain sequence along with its context. Its antigen is currently unknown. PCR employed 60 Vbeta and 13 Jbeta primers. Measured with immunoSEQ multiplex PCR; TCRdb has only the in-frame clones, and not every one. The data contain some 130,000 clones, approximately 74% of them singletons. This record comes from a study of cytomegalovirus exposure and HLA in healthy donors. The V and J ends lost 6 bases and 5 bases, in that order; junction bases with no gene match: 9. In germline, CDR1 is SGHTA, CDR2 FQGNSA. This CDR3 spans 15 amino acids. General study findings and limits: Some public TCRs appeared in many individuals, while most sequences were rare.

The gene calls are TRBV7-2 and TRBJ2-3; 9 positions match TRBD1. The sequencing input was PBMCs. This sequence was found in a male donor in good health and CMV-seronegative. CDR3: CASSRPDRGVDTQYF. The CDR3 DNA is TGTGCCAGCAGTCGGCCGGACAGGGGTGTAGATACGCAGTATTTT.